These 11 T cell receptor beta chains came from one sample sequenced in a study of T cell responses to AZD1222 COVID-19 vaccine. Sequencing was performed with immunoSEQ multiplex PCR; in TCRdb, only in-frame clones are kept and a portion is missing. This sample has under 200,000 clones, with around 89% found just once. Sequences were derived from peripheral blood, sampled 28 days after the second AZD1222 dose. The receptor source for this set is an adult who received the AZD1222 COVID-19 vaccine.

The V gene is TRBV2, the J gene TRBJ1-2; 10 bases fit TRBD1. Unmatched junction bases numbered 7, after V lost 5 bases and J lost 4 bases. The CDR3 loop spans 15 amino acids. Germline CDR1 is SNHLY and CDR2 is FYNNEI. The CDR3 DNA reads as TGTGCCAGCAGTCCTGGGACAGGGGAAGGCTATGGCTACACCTTC. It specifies CASSPGTGEGYGYTF.

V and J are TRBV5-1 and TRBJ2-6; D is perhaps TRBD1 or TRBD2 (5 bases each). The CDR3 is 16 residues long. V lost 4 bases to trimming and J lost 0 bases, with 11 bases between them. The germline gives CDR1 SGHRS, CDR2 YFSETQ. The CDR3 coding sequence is TGCGCCAGCAGCCGGGGACCGAGCTCTGGGGCCAACGTCCTGACTTTC. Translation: CASSRGPSSGANVLTF.

As DNA, the CDR3 is TGTGCCAGCATCCTCGGGCAGGGGTCTGGAAACACCATATATTTT. As protein: CASILGQGSGNTIYF. The chain couples TRBV5-5 to TRBJ1-3; possible D gene TRBD1, 6 bases. Germline CDR1 is SGHKS and CDR2 is YYEKEE (reference sequence). V lost 6 bases and J 1 base, leaving 14 bases between the germline ends. This CDR3 comprises 15 residues.

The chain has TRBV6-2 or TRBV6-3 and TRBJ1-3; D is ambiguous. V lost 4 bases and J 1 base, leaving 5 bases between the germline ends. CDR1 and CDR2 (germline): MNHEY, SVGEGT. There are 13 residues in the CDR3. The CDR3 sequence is CASSSSSGNTIYF. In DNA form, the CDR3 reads TGTGCCAGCAGTTCCTCTTCTGGAAACACCATATATTTT.

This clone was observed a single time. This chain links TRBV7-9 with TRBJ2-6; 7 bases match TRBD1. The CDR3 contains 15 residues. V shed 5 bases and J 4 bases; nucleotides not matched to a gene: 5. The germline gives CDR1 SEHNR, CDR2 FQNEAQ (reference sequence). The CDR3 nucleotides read TGTGCCAGCAGCACAGGGGTATCCGGGGCCAACGTCCTGACTTTC. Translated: CASSTGVSGANVLTF.

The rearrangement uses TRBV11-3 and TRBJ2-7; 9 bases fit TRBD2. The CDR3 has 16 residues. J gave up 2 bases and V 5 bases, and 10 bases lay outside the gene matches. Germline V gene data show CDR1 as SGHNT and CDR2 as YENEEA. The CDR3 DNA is TGTGCCAGCAGCCCCGGGGGGCTAGCGGGGACCTACGAGCAGTACTTC. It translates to CASSPGGLAGTYEQYF.

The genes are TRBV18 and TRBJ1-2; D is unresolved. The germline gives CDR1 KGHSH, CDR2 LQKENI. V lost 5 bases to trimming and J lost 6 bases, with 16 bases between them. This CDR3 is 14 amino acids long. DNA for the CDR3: TGTGCCAGCTCAGCAAACCGGGCGGAAGATGGCTACACCTTC. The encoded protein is CASSANRAEDGYTF.

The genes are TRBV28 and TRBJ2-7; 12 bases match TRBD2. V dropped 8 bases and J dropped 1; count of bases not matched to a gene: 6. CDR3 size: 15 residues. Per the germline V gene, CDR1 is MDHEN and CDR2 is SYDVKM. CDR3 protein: CASGTSGGPSYEQYF. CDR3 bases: TGTGCCAGCGGTACTAGCGGGGGGCCATCCTACGAGCAGTACTTC. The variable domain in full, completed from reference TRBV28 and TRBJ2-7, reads DVKVTQSSRYLVKRTGEKVFLECVQDMDHENMFWYRQDPGLGLRLIYFSYDVKMKEKGDIPEGYSVSREKKERFSLILESASTNQTSMYLCASGTSGGPSYEQYFGPGTRLTVT.

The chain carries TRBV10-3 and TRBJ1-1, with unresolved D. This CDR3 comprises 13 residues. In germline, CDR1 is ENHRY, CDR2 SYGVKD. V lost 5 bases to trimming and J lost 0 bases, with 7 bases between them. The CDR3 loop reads CAISLSVNTEAFF. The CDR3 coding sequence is TGTGCCATCAGTCTATCAGTGAACACTGAAGCTTTCTTT.

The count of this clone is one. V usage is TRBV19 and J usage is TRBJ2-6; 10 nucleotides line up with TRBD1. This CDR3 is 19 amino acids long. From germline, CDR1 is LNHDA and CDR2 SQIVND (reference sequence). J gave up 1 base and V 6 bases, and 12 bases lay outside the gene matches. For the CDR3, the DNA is TGTGCCAGTAGGCCGACGAGGGACAGGGGTAATTCTGGGGCCAACGTCCTGACTTTC. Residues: CASRPTRDRGNSGANVLTF.

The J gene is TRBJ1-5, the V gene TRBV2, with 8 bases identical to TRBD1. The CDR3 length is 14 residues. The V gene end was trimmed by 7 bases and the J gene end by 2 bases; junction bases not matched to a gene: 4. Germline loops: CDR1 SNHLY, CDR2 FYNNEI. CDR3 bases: TGTGCCAGCACAAAACAGGGGGGCAATCAGCCCCAGCATTTT. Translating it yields CASTKQGGNQPQHF.